This T cell receptor (beta chain) emerged from a study of blood T cell repertoires in COVID-19. This CDR3 is built from 13 residues. Between the trimmed V and J ends, which lost 3 bases and 1 base, there was a span of 9 bases. Germline values: CDR1 GTSNPN, CDR2 SVGIG (reference sequence). Only in-frame clones appear in the TCRdb table, and some are missing; sequencing was by immunoSEQ multiplex PCR. This repertoire shows some 300,000 clones, roughly nine tenths found once; its top ten account for more than 1%. In terms of age and location, participants ranged from roughly 18 to 90 years and lived in roughly 22 US areas.

The V and J genes are TRBV30 and TRBJ1-1, with D possibly being TRBD1 (5 bases). Sequencing was done on a sample of PBMCs or T cells enriched from blood (not recorded which). This TCR came from a woman aged 25 to 39 who had recovered from COVID-19. The CDR3 region has the DNA TGTGCCTGGAGCCGGGGGAGGAACACTGAAGCTTTCTTT. It is translated as CAWSRGRNTEAFF.